The 25 T cell receptor beta chains in this list originate from one sample, sequenced in a study of molecular identifiers for immune sequencing clone quantification. TCRdb fed the PCR reads into MiXCR, producing one record per CDR3 protein. The data contain about 510,000 distinct CDR3 sequences, roughly 24% of them singletons. The sample comprised naive CD8+ T cells from blood, with Jurkat cell RNA spiked in. Indicated subset: FACS-sorted CD8+CD4-CCR7+CD45RA+ naive T cells. Receptors originate from a human donor in good health. Some libraries in this study had Jurkat cell RNA spiked in.

This clonotype was seen a few times. Possible read error: a much larger clone is one base away. The V gene is TRBV28, the J gene TRBJ2-5; 14 nucleotides align to TRBD2. The CDR3 length is 16 residues. Germline V CDR1 and CDR2: MDHEN, SYDVKM. CDR3 sequence: CASSLGLAGVGEPQYF. DNA for the CDR3: TGTGCCAGCAGTTTGGGACTAGCGGGAGTAGGAGAGCCCCAGTACTTC.

This clonotype occurred many times. The gene calls are TRBV4-1 and TRBJ2-3; D is unclear. Trimming took off 4 bases at V and 4 bases at J, with 12 bases between the two ends. Germline V lookup: CDR1 MGHRA, CDR2 YSYEKL. The CDR3 totals 14 residues. Here the CDR3 DNA reads TGCGCCAGCAGCCCCCTCGGCCCAGCAGATACGCAGTATTTT. The encoded protein is CASSPLGPADTQYF.

This clonotype turned up a few times. The chain uses TRBV7-2 and TRBJ2-7, with D perhaps matching TRBD1 (5 bases). CDR3 length equals 15 residues. Germline assignment: CDR1 SGHTA and CDR2 FQGNSA. V was clipped by 8 bases and J by 3 bases, with 20 bases between them. For the CDR3, the DNA is TGTGCCAGCGCCTCAGGGTCGGGCGCCTTCTACGAGCAGTACTTC. Protein: CASASGSGAFYEQYF.

This clonotype was found many times. The rearrangement uses TRBV20-1 and TRBJ2-5; 15 nucleotides agree with TRBD2. Looked up from germline, CDR1 is DFQATT and CDR2 is SNEGSKA (reference sequence). The V gene end was trimmed by 2 bases and the J gene end by 8 bases; junction bases not matched to a gene: 9. The CDR3 is 16 residues long. The CDR3 coding sequence is TGCAGTGCTAGAAGGACTAGCGGGGGGGCCTTAGTTACCCAGTACTTC. It is translated as CSARRTSGGALVTQYF.

For this clonotype: A single base separates this from a much larger clone, so it may be a read error. The chain is built from TRBV7-2 and TRBJ2-5, with D perhaps TRBD2 (6 bases). CDR3 length: 16 residues. Trimming left V 5 bases short and J 4 bases short, with 20 bases between. Germline CDR1 is SGHTA and CDR2 is FQGNSA. The CDR3 protein is CASSLPGGRGGETQYF. In DNA form, the CDR3 reads TGTGCCAGCAGCCTCCCCGGGGGAAGGGGTGGAGAGACCCAGTACTTC. Complete variable domain (other parts from reference TRBV7-2 and TRBJ2-5): GAGVSQSPSNKVTEKGKDVELRCDPISGHTALYWYRQSLGQGLEFLIYFQGNSAPDKSGLPSDRFSAERTGGSVSTLTIQRTQQEDSAVYLCASSLPGGRGGETQYFGPGTRLLVL.

This clonotype was counted a few times. This chain connects TRBV19 to TRBJ2-5; either TRBD1 or TRBD2 may fit D (5 bases each). V gave up 9 bases and J gave up 5 bases, with 13 bases separating them. The germline CDR1 and CDR2 sequences are LNHDA and SQIVND (reference sequence). The CDR3 is 12 amino acids. The CDR3 reads CASYGGGETQYF. The CDR3 DNA follows: TGTGCCAGCTATGGTGGGGGTGAGACCCAGTACTTC.

Notes on this clonotype: A junction boundary mismatches the germline segment, possibly from a read error. V and J are TRBV5-3 and TRBJ2-3, with a weak D call TRBD2 (6 bases). TRBV5-3 carries the ORF label, with uncertain function. This CDR3 region has 15 residues. The DNA of the CDR3 is TGTGCCAGCAGCTCGGGAGAGCTGGGGACAGATACGCAGTATTTT. Amino acid sequence: CASSSGELGTDTQYF.

The genes are TRBV24-1 and TRBJ2-7; perhaps TRBD1 as D (7 bases). V was shortened by 3 bases and J by 1 base, with 12 bases between the two germline ends. The CDR3 length is 15 residues. Per germline, CDR1 KGHDR and CDR2 SFDVKD. The CDR3 coding sequence is TGTGCCACCAGTGATCCCCAGGGGGGTTCCTACGAGCAGTACTTC. It specifies CATSDPQGGSYEQYF.

This clonotype was observed a few times. The chain joins TRBV19 to TRBJ2-7, with 7 bases lining up with TRBD1. J lost 1 base, V lost 1 base, and 1 base had no gene match. From germline, CDR1 is LNHDA and CDR2 SQIVND (reference sequence). The CDR3 has 14 residues. In DNA, the CDR3 is TGTGCCAGTAGTATAGCCAGGGGGTCCTACGAGCAGTACTTC. Amino acid sequence: CASSIARGSYEQYF.

Remarks on this clonotype: A much larger clone lies one base from this, so it may be a read error. CDR3 protein: CASREARTHQETLYF. The CDR3 nucleotides read TGTGCCAGCAGAGAAGCGAGGACCCATCAAGAGACCCTGTACTTC. This chain uses TRBV6-5 with TRBJ2-5, with no clear D. This CDR3 contains 15 residues. Germline loops: CDR1 MNHEY, CDR2 SVGAGI.

This clonotype was counted many times. This chain joins TRBV7-6 and TRBJ2-2; D might be TRBD1 or TRBD2, each matching 5 bases. The CDR3 contains 15 residues. Germline V gene lookup returns CDR1 SGHVS and CDR2 FNYEAQ. Trimming took 5 bases from V and 0 from J, leaving 10 bases between them. CDR3 region: CASSPGTTNTGELFF. CDR3 in DNA: TGTGCCAGCAGCCCCGGGACGACGAACACCGGGGAGCTGTTTTTT.

The table lists this clonotype with many counts. The gene calls are TRBV9 and TRBJ2-7; no clear D. Per germline, CDR1 SGDLS and CDR2 YYNGEE. V lost 4 bases and J 0 bases, leaving 14 bases between the germline ends. The CDR3 contains 15 residues. This CDR3 is CASSRTGASSYEQYF. The CDR3 region has the DNA TGTGCCAGCAGCAGGACCGGTGCAAGCTCCTACGAGCAGTACTTC.

This clonotype was detected a few times. The J gene is TRBJ2-7, the V gene TRBV9; 9 nucleotides line up with TRBD2. CDR3 length: 16 residues. V lost 0 bases, J lost 5 bases, and 9 bases stayed unmatched. Germline values: CDR1 SGDLS, CDR2 YYNGEE. The CDR3 spells CASSVGVSGGLDEQYF. The CDR3 nucleotides are TGTGCCAGCAGCGTAGGGGTTAGCGGGGGTCTTGACGAGCAGTACTTC.

This clonotype was counted a few times. The V gene is TRBV4-3, the J gene TRBJ2-7, with D possibly TRBD1 on 6 matching bases. V lost 0 bases to trimming and J lost 3 bases, with 15 bases between them. Germline V gene lookup returns CDR1 LGHNA and CDR2 YSLEER. This CDR3 spans 16 amino acids. The CDR3 DNA sequence: TGCGCCAGCAGCCAAGATCTGGGGGCAGGGGACTACGAGCAGTACTTC. Protein sequence: CASSQDLGAGDYEQYF.

For this clonotype: This CDR3 fails to terminate in the conserved phenylalanine or tryptophan, so it likely reflects a read error. V and J are TRBV5-4 and TRBJ1-2, with D tentatively TRBD1 (6 bases). Germline V gives CDR1 SGHNT, CDR2 YYREEE (reference sequence). Trimming removed 2 bases at V and 7 bases at J, with 15 bases between. This CDR3 has 14 residues. CDR3 DNA sequence: TGTGCCAGCAGCTTTGGGGGGGGGGCTGCTGGCTACACCTAC. Its protein product is CASSFGGGAAGYTY.

The chain joins TRBV12-3 or TRBV12-4 to TRBJ1-3; D is undetermined. The V gene lost 6 bases and the J gene lost 2 bases, with 14 bases spanning the gap. The CDR3 length is 15 residues. Here the CDR3 DNA reads TGTGCCAGCAGCCAGAAGAGATATACTGGAAACACCATATATTTT. Its translation: CASSQKRYTGNTIYF.

This clonotype was found a few times. The chain links TRBV6-5 to TRBJ2-1; D unresolved. The CDR3 is 13 residues long. V was pared by 0 bases and J by 9 bases, with 9 bases between. Germline V CDR1 and CDR2: MNHEY, SVGAGI. In nucleotides, the CDR3 is TGTGCCAGCAGTTACTCTTCGGATGTTGAGCAGTTCTTC. Its translation: CASSYSSDVEQFF.

Ten or more counts support this clonotype. This chain links TRBV6-2 or TRBV6-3 with TRBJ1-1, with D hard to call. V was clipped by 6 bases and J by 1 base, with 12 bases between them. Per germline, CDR1 MNHEY and CDR2 SVGEGT. This CDR3 is built from 14 residues. In DNA, the CDR3 is TGTGCCAGCAGCCCCGCGACAAAGAACACTGAAGCTTTCTTT. Protein sequence: CASSPATKNTEAFF.

As regards this clonotype: A much more abundant neighbour one base away suggests this may be a read error. The conserved phenylalanine or tryptophan normally closing the CDR3 is absent here, so this likely arose from a read error. The genes are TRBV10-3 and TRBJ2-7; D may be TRBD2 (5 bases). This CDR3 is 13 amino acids long. CDR1 ENHRY and CDR2 SYGVKD come from the germline V gene. V was shortened by 6 bases and J by 0 bases, with 9 bases between the two germline ends. CDR3 DNA: TGTGCCATCAGCCAGAGGGACTCCTACGAGCAGTACCTC. It is translated as CAISQRDSYEQYL.

This clonotype was counted once. This chain connects TRBV20-1 to TRBJ1-2, with D uncertain. Deletions cut 0 bases from V and 7 bases from J, with 15 bases between. Germline V gives CDR1 DFQATT, CDR2 SNEGSKA (reference sequence). CDR3 length equals 14 residues. In DNA form, the CDR3 reads TGCAGTGCTAGAGACCCGTCCGTCCTCTCTGGCTACACCTTC. It translates to CSARDPSVLSGYTF.

This clonotype was detected only a few times. The rearrangement links TRBV7-8 to TRBJ2-7; TRBD2 matches 15 bases. From germline, CDR1 is SGHVS and CDR2 FQNEAQ. With V trimmed by 5 bases and J by 4 bases, 9 bases remained unmatched. The CDR3 extends over 17 amino acids. This chain's CDR3 is CASSPRGTSGGKYEQYF. CDR3 nucleotides: TGTGCCAGCAGCCCGAGAGGGACTAGCGGGGGGAAATACGAGCAGTACTTC.

This clonotype was picked up many times. The CDR3 DNA sequence: TGTGCCAGTAGTATGCTTAACACCGGGGAGCTGTTTTTT. Its protein product is CASSMLNTGELFF. This chain connects TRBV19 to TRBJ2-2, with unresolved D. The V end lost 3 bases, the J end lost 2 bases, and 4 bases lay between the germline ends. This CDR3 spans 13 amino acids. The germline gives CDR1 LNHDA, CDR2 SQIVND (reference sequence).

This clonotype was detected only a few times. The CDR3 loop reads CASRQGFDEQYF. The CDR3 coding sequence is TGTGCCAGCAGACAGGGGTTTGACGAGCAGTACTTC. The chain employs TRBV27 and TRBJ2-7; 7 bases are a match to TRBD1. V shed 6 bases and J 5 bases; nucleotides not matched to a gene: 4. This CDR3 region has 12 residues. CDR1 is MNHEY, CDR2 SMNVEV, per germline (reference sequence).

This clonotype was counted a few times. CDR3 bases: TGTGCCAGCAGTTTAAAAAGGGACAGCGCTTATGGCTACACCTTC. This codes for CASSLKRDSAYGYTF. The chain employs TRBV27 and TRBJ1-2; 7 bases line up with TRBD1. The germline gives CDR1 MNHEY, CDR2 SMNVEV (reference sequence). Germline trimming cut 2 bases from V and 5 bases from J; bases unmatched to any gene: 8. The CDR3 spans 15 residues.

This clonotype was observed at least ten times. The chain carries TRBV5-1 and TRBJ2-7; no definite D call. The CDR3 totals 13 residues. From germline, CDR1 is SGHRS and CDR2 YFSETQ. V was pared by 0 bases and J by 4 bases, with 8 bases between. DNA of the CDR3: TGCGCCAGCAGCTTGGCACAGACATACGAGCAGTACTTC. It encodes CASSLAQTYEQYF. The whole variable domain, filled in from reference TRBV5-1 and TRBJ2-7, reads KAGVTQTPRYLIKTRGQQVTLSCSPISGHRSVSWYQQTPGQGLQFLFEYFSETQRNKGNFPGRFSGRQFSNSRSEMNVSTLELGDSALYLCASSLAQTYEQYFGPGTRLTVT.